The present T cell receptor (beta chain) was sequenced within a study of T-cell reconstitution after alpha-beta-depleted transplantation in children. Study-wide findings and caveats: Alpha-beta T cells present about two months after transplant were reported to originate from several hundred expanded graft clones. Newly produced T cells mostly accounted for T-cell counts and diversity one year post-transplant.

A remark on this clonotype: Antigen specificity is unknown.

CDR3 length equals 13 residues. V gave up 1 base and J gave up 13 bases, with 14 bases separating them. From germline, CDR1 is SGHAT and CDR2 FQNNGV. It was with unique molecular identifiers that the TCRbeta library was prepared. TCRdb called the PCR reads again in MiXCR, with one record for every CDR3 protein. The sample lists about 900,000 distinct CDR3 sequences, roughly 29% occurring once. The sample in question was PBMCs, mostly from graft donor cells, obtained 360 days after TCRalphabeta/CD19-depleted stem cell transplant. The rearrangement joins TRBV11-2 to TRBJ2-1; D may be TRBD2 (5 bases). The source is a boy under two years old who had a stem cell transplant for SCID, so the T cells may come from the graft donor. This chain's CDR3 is CASSLGASSFQFF. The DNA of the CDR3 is TGTGCCAGCAGCTTAGGGGCTAGCTCCTTTCAGTTCTTC.